The present TCR beta chain was sequenced within a study of T-cell reconstitution after alpha-beta-depleted transplantation in children. Preparation of the TCRbeta library involved a method that used unique molecular identifiers. TCRdb processed the PCR reads anew with MiXCR; each CDR3 protein has one entry. The repertoire holds 80,000 to 95,000 distinct CDR3 sequences, with 6.5% to 8.5% as singletons. This clonotype was observed at least ten times. This sequence originates from a human donor who donated a stem cell graft to a child with congenital amegakaryocytic thrombocytopenia. The specimen comprised PBMCs from the stem cell graft donor, sampled from the stem cell graft.

CDR3 loop: CSALAGTSTDTQYF. CDR3 nucleotide sequence: TGCAGTGCTCTAGCGGGGACTAGCACAGATACGCAGTATTTT. The chain joins TRBV20-1 to TRBJ2-3; 9 bases agree with TRBD2. The CDR3 consists of 14 residues. CDR1 is DFQATT and CDR2 is SNEGSKA in the germline V gene (reference sequence). V gave up 5 bases and J gave up 0 bases; unmatched junction bases: 3.